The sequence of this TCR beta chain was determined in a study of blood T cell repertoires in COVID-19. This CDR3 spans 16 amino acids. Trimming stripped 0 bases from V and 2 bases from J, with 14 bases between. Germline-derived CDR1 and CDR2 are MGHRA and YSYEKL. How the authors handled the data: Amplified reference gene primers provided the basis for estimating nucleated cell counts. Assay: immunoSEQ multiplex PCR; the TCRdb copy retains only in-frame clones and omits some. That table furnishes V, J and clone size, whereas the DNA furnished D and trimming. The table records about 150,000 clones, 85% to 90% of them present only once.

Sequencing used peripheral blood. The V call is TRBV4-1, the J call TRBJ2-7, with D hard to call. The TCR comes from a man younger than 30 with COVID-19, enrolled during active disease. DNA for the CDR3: TGCGCCAGCAGCCAAGAAGTCGCGACTCCCACCTACGAGCAGTACTTC. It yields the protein CASSQEVATPTYEQYF.